These 9 T cell receptor beta chains were all obtained from the same sample, sequenced in a study of read filtering for tumor transcriptome and immune sequencing. This library used roughly 0.4 ug RNA and molecular barcoded adaptors spanning alpha/delta and beta/gamma chains. TCRdb analysed the reads with MiXCR anew, one entry per CDR3 protein. The data show approximately 90,000 distinct CDR3 sequences, 20% to 25% seen once. Sequencing was performed on a population of CD138-negative cells sorted from bone marrow. These TCRs come from a donor over 35 with multiple myeloma.

As for this clonotype: The conserved final phenylalanine or tryptophan is absent from the CDR3, which likely points to a read error. The chain recombines TRBV5-1 with TRBJ2-7, with D hard to call. CDR1 is SGHRS, CDR2 YFSETQ, per germline. Trimming removed 4 bases at V and 7 bases at J, with 9 bases between. The CDR3 totals 11 residues. The CDR3: CASSIEREQYL. The CDR3 DNA follows: TGCGCCAGCAGCATCGAAAGGGAGCAGTACCTC.

Details on this clonotype: This CDR3 is missing its conserved last phenylalanine or tryptophan, likely due to a read error. The V gene is TRBV12-3 or TRBV12-4, the J gene TRBJ2-5; 7 bases agree with TRBD2. V lost 3 bases to trimming and J lost 5 bases; unmatched junction nucleotides: 6. The CDR3 is 14 residues long. CDR3 amino acids: CASSLTGGQETQYL. The CDR3 DNA sequence: TGTGCCAGCAGTTTGACGGGGGGTCAGGAGACCCAGTACTTA.

As regards this clonotype: An end of the junction does not agree with germline; a read error may underlie this. This sequence joins TRBV5-1 and TRBJ2-7; D gene ambiguous. The CDR3 is made up of 16 amino acids. Germline CDR1 reads SGHRS; CDR2 reads YFSETQ. The CDR3 loop reads CASSLTSDLYTYEQHF. The CDR3 coding sequence is TGCGCCAGCAGCCTGACATCGGACCTTTACACCTACGAGCAGCACTTC.

Many counts were recorded for this clonotype. The chain couples TRBV7-2 to TRBJ1-1; TRBD1 aligns across 7 bases. The germline CDR1 and CDR2 sequences are SGHTA and FQGNSA. The CDR3 is made up of 14 amino acids. V dropped 1 base and J dropped 8; count of bases not matched to a gene: 7. The CDR3 protein is CASSLVSGGSEAFF. The CDR3 nucleotides read TGTGCCAGCAGCTTAGTCTCAGGGGGGAGCGAAGCTTTCTTT.

In this sample, this clonotype turned up many times. This chain connects TRBV7-3 to TRBJ1-6, with 10 positions matching TRBD1. The CDR3 runs 15 residues. CDR1 SGHTA and CDR2 FQGTGA come from the germline V gene. Germline trimming cut 5 bases from V and 7 bases from J; bases unmatched to any gene: 5. The chain's CDR3 is CASSTGTGENSPLHF. For the CDR3, the DNA is TGTGCCAGCAGCACAGGGACAGGGGAAAATTCACCCCTCCACTTT.

This clonotype was seen ten or more times. This chain uses TRBV20-1 with TRBJ2-7; the match to TRBD2 covers 8 bases. V gave up 6 bases and J gave up 6 bases; unmatched junction bases: 10. Germline CDR1 reads DFQATT; CDR2 reads SNEGSKA (reference sequence). The CDR3 sequence is 13 residues long. The CDR3 reads CSAPPDGGGEQYF. The CDR3 nucleotides are TGCAGTGCCCCCCCAGACGGGGGGGGCGAGCAGTACTTC.

This clonotype was counted ten times or more. V usage is TRBV7-9 and J usage is TRBJ1-1; D not resolved. The CDR3 has 15 residues. Germline CDR1 SEHNR, CDR2 FQNEAQ (reference sequence). V was trimmed by 6 bases and J by 8 bases, leaving 22 bases between them. The DNA of the CDR3 is TGTGCCAGCAGGGACCCCTCCGGGGAGCGTAAGGAAGCTTTCTTT. It encodes CASRDPSGERKEAFF. The whole variable domain, remainder taken from reference TRBV7-9 and TRBJ1-1, is DTGVSQNPRHKITKRGQNVTFRCDPISEHNRLYWYRQTLGQGPEFLTYFQNEAQLEKSRLLSDRFSAERPKGSFSTLEIQRTEQGDSAMYLCASRDPSGERKEAFFGQGTRLTVV.

This sequence joins TRBV20-1 and TRBJ1-5; 10 nucleotides match TRBD1. CDR1 and CDR2 from the germline V gene are DFQATT and SNEGSKA (reference sequence). The CDR3 consists of 14 residues. V trimming: 1 base; J trimming: 9 bases; junction bases outside the gene matches: 6. The CDR3 DNA reads as TGCAGTGCTAGAGGGGACAGGGGCCAGGGGCCCCAGCATTTT. It is translated as CSARGDRGQGPQHF.

This clonotype was seen at least ten times. This chain links TRBV6-1 with TRBJ1-4; D not certain. Trimming removed 6 bases at V and 0 bases at J, with 14 bases between. The germline gives CDR1 MNHNS, CDR2 SASEGT. This CDR3 comprises 16 residues. CDR3 in amino acids: CASSQRSGATNEKLFF. The CDR3 DNA follows: TGTGCCAGCAGCCAGAGGAGTGGTGCAACTAATGAAAAACTGTTTTTT.